This T cell receptor (beta chain) emerged from a study of cytomegalovirus exposure and HLA in healthy donors. This PCR relied on a set of 60 Vbeta primers and 13 Jbeta primers. Assay: immunoSEQ multiplex PCR; the TCRdb copy retains only in-frame clones and omits some. The data hold over 150,000 clones, with about four fifths observed a single time. Regarding this clone: The antigen is undetermined.

Findings and caveats of the study: Prediction of most subjects' HLA-A and HLA-B alleles by TCR beta sequences was reportedly accurate. Indistinguishable V segments, including TRBV6-2 and TRBV6-3, were excluded.

The CDR3 loop spans 17 amino acids. Germline values: CDR1 LGHNA, CDR2 YNFKEQ. V shed 3 bases, J shed 5 bases, and the junction held 8 bases outside the gene matches. Sequenced input: PBMCs. This TCR was recovered from a girl between 10 and 17 years old in good health and CMV-seropositive. The chain carries TRBV4-2 and TRBJ2-5; 14 bases line up with TRBD2. Here the CDR3 DNA reads TGTGCCAGCAGCCAGGGAGGGACTAGCGGGGGACCGGAGACCCAGTACTTC. Its translation is CASSQGGTSGGPETQYF.